The sequence of this T cell receptor beta chain was determined in a study of T cells in Graves' hyperthyroidism and ophthalmopathy. Study-level findings and limits: Ophthalmopathy was identified by the model a median about seven months ahead of onset.

The TCR beta CDR3 regions underwent amplification using RNA transcripts as the source. First-round RT-PCR with HTBI primers amplified the TCR CDR3 region. TCRdb processed the multiplex PCR reads anew with MiXCR; each CDR3 protein has one entry. The sample has approximately 620,000 distinct CDR3 sequences; roughly a sixth are singletons. The CDR3 sequence is 13 residues long. Germline V gene sequence: CDR1 MNHEY, CDR2 SMNVEV (reference sequence). This clonotype was seen ten or more times. No antigen is known for it. One end of the junction varies from germline; a read error may be responsible. This TCR derives from a woman between 40 and 55 years old with Graves' ophthalmopathy. Material for sequencing was blood. V usage is TRBV27 and J usage is TRBJ1-5, with a weak D call TRBD1 (5 bases). Here the CDR3 reads CASSLSRDQPQHF. CDR3 nucleotide sequence: TGTGCCAGCAGCTTATCCAGGGATCAGCCCCAGCATTTT.